The 10 T cell receptor beta chains presented below share a single source sample, sequenced in a study of human T cells and chemical hapten exposure. TCRdb reprocessed the RACE reads via MiXCR and lists one record per CDR3 protein. This table has 180,000 or so distinct CDR3 sequences, almost 30% appearing once. Time point: pre-sensitization, week 0. Sample treatment: therapeutic diphenylcyclopropenone sensitization with weekly scalp DPC. The sequencing here drew on whole blood, taken in connection with sensitization to the hapten diphenylcyclopropenone (DPC). These receptors all stem from a woman younger than 45 with alopecia areata. Some clones in this sample may be carry-over from other donors' samples.

This clonotype has more than one count but fewer than ten. J is TRBJ2-7 and V is TRBV19; 10 bases are shared with TRBD1. With 1 base clipped from V and 2 bases from J, the junction kept 5 bases outside the gene matches. Germline CDR1 and CDR2: LNHDA and SQIVND (reference sequence). This CDR3 has 16 amino acids. The CDR3 region has the DNA TGTGCCAGTAGTATAGGGGACAGGGGAGCGACCTACGAGCAGTACTTC. This encodes CASSIGDRGATYEQYF.

This clonotype was observed at least ten times. A junction boundary mismatches the germline segment, possibly from a read error. The V gene is TRBV28, the J gene TRBJ2-7; no clear D. Per germline, CDR1 MDHEN and CDR2 SYDVKM. The CDR3 has 11 amino acids. The CDR3: CASSPQTGLLF. Written as DNA, the CDR3 is TGTGCCAGCAGCCCTCAAACCGGGCTCCTCTTC.

The V call is TRBV21-1, the J call TRBJ1-5. TRBV21-1 represents a pseudogene. The CDR3 is 9 residues long. The CDR3 DNA follows: TGTGCCATCCGTCAGCCCCAGCATTTT. Translated, it gives CAIRQPQHF.

This clonotype was picked up a small number of times. The chain links TRBV5-4 to TRBJ2-5, with 7 positions matching TRBD2. Per germline, CDR1 SGHNT and CDR2 YYREEE (reference sequence). Losses at the gene ends were 4 bases for V and 9 bases for J; bases not matched to a gene: 15. The length of the CDR3 is 15 residues. The CDR3 reads CASSLDGGGARAQYF. DNA of the CDR3: TGTGCCAGCAGCCTGGATGGCGGGGGAGCCAGGGCCCAGTACTTC.

This clonotype turned up a few times. This rearrangement joins TRBV12-3 or TRBV12-4 to TRBJ1-4, with TRBD1 as a possible D gene (5 bases). The CDR3 is 15 amino acids. V gave up 5 bases and J gave up 6 bases, with 16 bases separating them. The chain's CDR3 is CASSPARDGHEKLFF. CDR3 nucleotide sequence: TGTGCCAGCAGTCCGGCCCGGGACGGACATGAAAAACTGTTTTTT.

The chain joins TRBV9 to TRBJ1-1; 8 positions match TRBD1. The CDR3 runs 14 residues. Germline trimming cut 1 base from V and 6 bases from J; bases unmatched to any gene: 5. CDR1 SGDLS and CDR2 YYNGEE come from the germline V gene. This CDR3 is CASSVTGGGPEAFF. As DNA, the CDR3 is TGTGCCAGCAGCGTAACAGGGGGGGGACCTGAAGCTTTCTTT.

The rearrangement links TRBV11-2 to TRBJ2-2; D is undetermined. The CDR3 contains 15 residues. Germline V gene sequence: CDR1 SGHAT, CDR2 FQNNGV. Trimming removed 4 bases at V and 5 bases at J, with 14 bases between. The CDR3 protein is CASSSDAPLTGELFF. The CDR3 region has the DNA TGTGCCAGCAGCTCGGACGCTCCTCTAACCGGGGAGCTGTTTTTT.

A few counts support this clonotype. This chain connects TRBV20-1 to TRBJ2-7; 9 nucleotides match TRBD1. The CDR3 is 14 amino acids. Germline loops: CDR1 DFQATT, CDR2 SNEGSKA (reference sequence). The V gene end was trimmed by 3 bases and the J gene end by 4 bases; junction bases not matched to a gene: 7. For the CDR3, the DNA is TGCAGTGCTAGTCACGGGACAGGGTCTTACGAGCAGTACTTC. It codes for CSASHGTGSYEQYF.

The V call is TRBV28, the J call TRBJ2-1, with 8 bases that match TRBD2. This CDR3 contains 17 residues. Germline CDR1 and CDR2: MDHEN and SYDVKM. Unmatched junction bases numbered 12, after V lost 2 bases and J lost 6 bases. The CDR3 loop is CASSLGLKAGVLNEQFF. The CDR3, as DNA: TGTGCCAGCAGTTTAGGATTAAAAGCGGGAGTACTCAATGAGCAGTTCTTC. Looking up the rest from reference TRBV28 and TRBJ2-1 gives the full variable domain: DVKVTQSSRYLVKRTGEKVFLECVQDMDHENMFWYRQDPGLGLRLIYFSYDVKMKEKGDIPEGYSVSREKKERFSLILESASTNQTSMYLCASSLGLKAGVLNEQFFGPGTRLTVL.

This clonotype has just one count. The chain has TRBV10-3 and TRBJ1-1, with D perhaps matching TRBD1 (6 bases). The V end lost 0 bases, the J end lost 5 bases, and 10 bases lay between the germline ends. Per germline, CDR1 ENHRY and CDR2 SYGVKD. This CDR3 comprises 14 residues. CDR3 nucleotides: TGTGCCATCAGTGAGTCGGGAGGGGGGACTGAAGCTTTCTTT. Amino acid sequence: CAISESGGGTEAFF.